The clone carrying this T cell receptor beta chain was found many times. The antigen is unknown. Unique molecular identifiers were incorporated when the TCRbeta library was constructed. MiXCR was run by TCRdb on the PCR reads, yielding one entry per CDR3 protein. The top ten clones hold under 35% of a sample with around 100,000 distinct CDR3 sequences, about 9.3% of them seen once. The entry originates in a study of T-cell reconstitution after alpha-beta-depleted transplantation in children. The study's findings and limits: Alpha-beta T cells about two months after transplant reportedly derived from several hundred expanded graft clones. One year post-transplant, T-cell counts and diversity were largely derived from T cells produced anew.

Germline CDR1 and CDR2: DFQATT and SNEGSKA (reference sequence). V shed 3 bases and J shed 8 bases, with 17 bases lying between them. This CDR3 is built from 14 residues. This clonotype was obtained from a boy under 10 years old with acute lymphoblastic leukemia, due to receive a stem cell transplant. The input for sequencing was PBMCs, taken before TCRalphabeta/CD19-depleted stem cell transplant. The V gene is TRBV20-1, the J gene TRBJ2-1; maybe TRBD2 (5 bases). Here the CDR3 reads CSASSGNHGYEQFF. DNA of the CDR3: TGCAGTGCTAGTTCCGGGAACCACGGGTATGAGCAGTTCTTC.